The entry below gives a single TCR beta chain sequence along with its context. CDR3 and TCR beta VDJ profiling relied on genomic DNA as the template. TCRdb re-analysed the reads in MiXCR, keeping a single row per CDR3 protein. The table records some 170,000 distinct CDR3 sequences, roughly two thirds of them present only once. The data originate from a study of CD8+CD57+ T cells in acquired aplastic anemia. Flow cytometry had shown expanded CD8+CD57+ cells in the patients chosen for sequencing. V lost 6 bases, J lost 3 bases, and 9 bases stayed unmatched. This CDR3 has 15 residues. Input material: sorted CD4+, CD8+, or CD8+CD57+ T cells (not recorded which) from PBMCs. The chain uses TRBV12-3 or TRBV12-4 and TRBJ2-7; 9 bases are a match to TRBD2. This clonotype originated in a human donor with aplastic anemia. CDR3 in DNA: TGTGCCAGCAGCGTAGGCCTAGCGGGAAACTACGAGCAGTACTTC. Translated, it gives CASSVGLAGNYEQYF.